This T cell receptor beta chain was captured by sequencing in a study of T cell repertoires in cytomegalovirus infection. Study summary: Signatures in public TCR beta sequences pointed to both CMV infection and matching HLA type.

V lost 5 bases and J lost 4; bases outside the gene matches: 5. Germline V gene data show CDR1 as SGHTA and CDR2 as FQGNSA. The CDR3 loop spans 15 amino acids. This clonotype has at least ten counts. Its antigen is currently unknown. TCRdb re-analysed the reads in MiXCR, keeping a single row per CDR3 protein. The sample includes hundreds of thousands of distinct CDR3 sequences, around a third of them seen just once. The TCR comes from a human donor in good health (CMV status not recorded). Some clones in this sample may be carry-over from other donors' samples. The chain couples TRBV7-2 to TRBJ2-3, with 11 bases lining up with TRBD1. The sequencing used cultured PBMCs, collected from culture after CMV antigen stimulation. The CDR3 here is CASSRWDRGADTQYF. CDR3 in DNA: TGTGCCAGCAGCCGATGGGACAGGGGGGCAGATACGCAGTATTTT.